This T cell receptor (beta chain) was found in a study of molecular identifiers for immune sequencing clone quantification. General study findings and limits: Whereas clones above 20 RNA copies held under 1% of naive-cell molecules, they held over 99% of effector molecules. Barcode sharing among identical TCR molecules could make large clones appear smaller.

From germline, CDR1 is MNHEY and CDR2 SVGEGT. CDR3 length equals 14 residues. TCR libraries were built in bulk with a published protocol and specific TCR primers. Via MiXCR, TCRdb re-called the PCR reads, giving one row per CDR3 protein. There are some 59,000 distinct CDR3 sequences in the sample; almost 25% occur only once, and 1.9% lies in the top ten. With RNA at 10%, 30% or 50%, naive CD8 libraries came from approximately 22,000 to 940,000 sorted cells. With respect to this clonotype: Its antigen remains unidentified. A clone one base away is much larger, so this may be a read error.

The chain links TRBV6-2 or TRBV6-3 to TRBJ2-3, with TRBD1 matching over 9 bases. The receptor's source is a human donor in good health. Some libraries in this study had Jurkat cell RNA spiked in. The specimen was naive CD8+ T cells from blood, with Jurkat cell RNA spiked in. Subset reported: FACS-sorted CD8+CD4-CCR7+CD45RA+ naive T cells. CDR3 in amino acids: CASRETGGIDAQYF. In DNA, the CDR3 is TGTGCCAGCAGAGAGACAGGGGGAATAGATGCGCAGTATTTT.